This T cell receptor (beta chain) was sequenced for a study of blood T cell repertoires in COVID-19. Study-level background: The United States, Italy and Spain provided the acute and convalescent COVID-19 samples. The analysed material was cDNA or gDNA that came from T cells, B-cell-depleted T cells, or PBMCs.

Per the authors' pipeline: Amplification with reference gene primers provided the estimates of nucleated cell counts. The assay was immunoSEQ multiplex PCR, and TCRdb's table has in-frame clones only and misses some. V, J and clone size reflect that table, while D and trimming were determined from the DNA. The sample shows about 80,000 clones, approximately 86% of them seen only once. The source material was peripheral blood. The clonotype was recovered from a man aged 70-80 years with acute or convalescent COVID-19.

Here the CDR3 reads CASSLRGSNQPQHF. CDR3 coding DNA: TGTGCCAGCAGCTTGAGGGGGAGCAATCAGCCCCAGCATTTT. The chain uses TRBV5-4 and TRBJ1-5; the D gene is possibly TRBD1 (6 bases). This CDR3 spans 14 amino acids. V lost 1 base to trimming and J lost 1 base, with 6 bases between them. Germline CDR1 reads SGHNT; CDR2 reads YYREEE (reference sequence). The variable domain in full, completed from reference TRBV5-4 and TRBJ1-5, reads ETGVTQSPTHLIKTRGQQVTLRCSSQSGHNTVSWYQQALGQGPQFIFQYYREEENGRGNFPPRFSGLQFPNYSSELNVNALELDDSALYLCASSLRGSNQPQHFGDGTRLSIL.